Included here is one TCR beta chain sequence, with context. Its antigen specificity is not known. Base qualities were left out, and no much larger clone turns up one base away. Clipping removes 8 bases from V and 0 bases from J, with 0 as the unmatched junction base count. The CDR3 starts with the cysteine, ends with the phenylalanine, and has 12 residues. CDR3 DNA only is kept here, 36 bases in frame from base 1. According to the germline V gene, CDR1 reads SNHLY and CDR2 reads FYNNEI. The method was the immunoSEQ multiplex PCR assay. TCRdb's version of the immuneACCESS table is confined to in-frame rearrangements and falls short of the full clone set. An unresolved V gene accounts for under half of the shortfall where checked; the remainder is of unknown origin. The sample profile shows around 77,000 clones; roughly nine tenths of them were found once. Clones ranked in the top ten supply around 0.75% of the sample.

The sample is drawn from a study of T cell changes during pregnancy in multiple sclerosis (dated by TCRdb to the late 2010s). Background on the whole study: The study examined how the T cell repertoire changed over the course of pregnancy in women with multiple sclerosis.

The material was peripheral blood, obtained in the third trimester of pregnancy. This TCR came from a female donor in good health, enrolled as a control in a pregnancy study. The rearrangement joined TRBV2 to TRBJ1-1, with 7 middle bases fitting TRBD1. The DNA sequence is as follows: TGTGCCAGCGGGACAGTGAACACTGAAGCTTTCTTT. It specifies CASGTVNTEAFF. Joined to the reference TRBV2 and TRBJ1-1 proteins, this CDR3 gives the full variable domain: EPEVTQTPSHQVTQMGQEVILRCVPISNHLYFYWYRQILGQKVEFLVSFYNNEISEKSEIFDDQFSVERPDGSNFTLKIRSTKLEDSAMYFCASGTVNTEAFFGQGTRLTVV.